Below, 31 T cell receptor beta chains from the same sample are listed, as sequenced in a study of blood T cell repertoires in COVID-19. Assay: immunoSEQ multiplex PCR; the TCRdb copy retains only in-frame clones and omits some. The profile shows about 170,000 clones, around nine tenths of them singletons. Sequencing was done on a sample of peripheral blood. The receptors shown here come from a woman older than 75 with COVID-19, enrolled during active disease.

The CDR3 loop is CASSLGIGTGRNQPQHF. The CDR3 nucleotides read TGTGCCAGCAGCTTAGGCATTGGGACAGGGCGCAATCAGCCCCAGCATTTT. The rearrangement links TRBV7-2 to TRBJ1-5; TRBD1 matches 9 bases. The CDR3 loop spans 17 amino acids. Trimming cost V 1 base and J 2 bases; bases outside gene matches: 6. The germline V gene encodes CDR1 SGHTA and CDR2 FQGNSA. The whole variable domain, remainder taken from reference TRBV7-2 and TRBJ1-5, is GAGVSQSPSNKVTEKGKDVELRCDPISGHTALYWYRQSLGQGLEFLIYFQGNSAPDKSGLPSDRFSAERTGGSVSTLTIQRTQQEDSAVYLCASSLGIGTGRNQPQHFGDGTRLSIL.

This clone was recorded only once. The chain recombines TRBV28 with TRBJ1-2, with TRBD1 identical over 8 bases. The CDR3 sequence is 15 residues long. With V trimmed by 5 bases and J by 4 bases, 9 bases remained unmatched. Germline V CDR1 and CDR2: MDHEN, SYDVKM. The CDR3 coding sequence is TGTGCCAGCAGTCCACATGGGACAGGCGTCTATGGCTACACCTTC. Protein product: CASSPHGTGVYGYTF.

The CDR3 protein is CASRVAGGGNYEQYF. The CDR3 DNA follows: TGTGCCAGTAGAGTAGCGGGAGGCGGGAACTACGAGCAGTACTTC. The V call is TRBV19, the J call TRBJ2-7; 10 bases are shared with TRBD2. This CDR3 has 15 residues. J was trimmed by 3 bases and V by 6 bases; bases with no gene match: 8. From germline, CDR1 is LNHDA and CDR2 SQIVND (reference sequence).

The rearrangement links TRBV6-5 to TRBJ2-7, with a possible D match to TRBD1 (6 bases). CDR1 is MNHEY and CDR2 is SVGAGI in the germline V gene. V lost 6 bases and J 5 bases, leaving 20 bases between the germline ends. The CDR3 is 15 residues long. The CDR3: CASRDPGHPSDEQYF. In DNA, the CDR3 is TGTGCCAGCAGGGACCCGGGACACCCGTCTGACGAGCAGTACTTC.

The rearrangement links TRBV19 to TRBJ1-2; no clear D. V was pared by 4 bases and J by 4 bases, with 19 bases between. Per germline, CDR1 LNHDA and CDR2 SQIVND (reference sequence). The CDR3 is 16 amino acids. The CDR3 bases are TGTGCCAGTAGTACCAAGATAGAAAGTTTTTTCTATGGCTACACCTTC. Translated: CASSTKIESFFYGYTF.

CDR3 in amino acids: CASSSYQTGLNTEAFF. In nucleotides, the CDR3 is TGTGCCAGCAGTTCATACCAAACAGGGCTGAACACTGAAGCTTTCTTT. The chain carries TRBV27 and TRBJ1-1; D possibly corresponds to TRBD1 (6 bases). The germline gives CDR1 MNHEY, CDR2 SMNVEV (reference sequence). The V and J ends lost 4 bases and 0 bases respectively, with 15 bases between them. CDR3 length equals 16 residues.

This rearrangement joins TRBV28 to TRBJ1-2, with unresolved D. Trimming cost V 4 bases and J 6 bases, with 18 bases left between them. The CDR3 runs to 15 residues. The germline gives CDR1 MDHEN, CDR2 SYDVKM. The CDR3 region has the DNA TGTGCCAGCAGTTCCATGGGTCCGGGTCTCCATGGCTACACCTTC. Translation gives CASSSMGPGLHGYTF.

The genes are TRBV18 and TRBJ1-2; 8 positions agree with TRBD1. This CDR3 contains 15 residues. Germline V CDR1 and CDR2: KGHSH, LQKENI. Trimming took 2 bases from V and 6 from J; bases not matched to a gene: 8. CDR3 amino acids: CASSPTNTGGNGYTF. In nucleotides, the CDR3 is TGTGCCAGCTCACCAACAAATACAGGGGGGAATGGCTACACCTTC.

The V call is TRBV5-1, the J call TRBJ2-7; the D gene is possibly TRBD2 (7 bases). CDR3 length: 15 amino acids. CDR1 SGHRS and CDR2 YFSETQ come from the germline V gene. V was shortened by 6 bases and J by 2 bases, with 18 bases between the two germline ends. The CDR3 is CASTEEGGAPYEQYF. CDR3 DNA sequence: TGCGCCAGCACGGAGGAGGGGGGGGCCCCCTACGAGCAGTACTTC.

The V call is TRBV27, the J call TRBJ2-1, with D possibly TRBD1 on 5 matching bases. Per germline, CDR1 MNHEY and CDR2 SMNVEV (reference sequence). The CDR3 has 15 amino acids. The V end lost 3 bases, the J end lost 4 bases, and 13 bases lay between the germline ends. The CDR3 here is CASSFSPRQYNEQFF. CDR3 nucleotide sequence: TGTGCCAGCAGTTTCTCACCTCGACAGTACAATGAGCAGTTCTTC.

V is TRBV4-1 and J is TRBJ2-5, with TRBD2 matching 10 bases. The V gene end was trimmed by 4 bases and the J gene end by 5 bases; junction bases not matched to a gene: 7. Germline CDR1 and CDR2: MGHRA and YSYEKL. The CDR3 sequence is 15 residues long. The CDR3: CASSRLAGGGETQYF. CDR3 coding DNA: TGCGCCAGCAGCCGATTAGCGGGAGGTGGGGAGACCCAGTACTTC.

This rearrangement joins TRBV2 to TRBJ1-2, with D perhaps matching TRBD1 (6 bases). Germline CDR1 and CDR2: SNHLY and FYNNEI. With 6 bases removed from V and 8 bases from J, the gap between germline ends came to 16 bases. The CDR3 loop spans 13 amino acids. CDR3 DNA: TGTGCCAGCAGGGCCCTAGGGGGTGGAGGCTACACCTTC. This gives the protein CASRALGGGGYTF.

The chain joins TRBV28 to TRBJ2-1, with 8 nucleotides matching TRBD2. This CDR3 region has 13 residues. The germline CDR1 and CDR2 sequences are MDHEN and SYDVKM. J lost 7 bases, V lost 7 bases, and 6 bases had no gene match. The CDR3 sequence: CASTAGGRNEQFF. Here the CDR3 DNA reads TGTGCCAGCACCGCGGGAGGTAGGAATGAGCAGTTCTTC. Full variable domain (missing parts from reference TRBV28 and TRBJ2-1): DVKVTQSSRYLVKRTGEKVFLECVQDMDHENMFWYRQDPGLGLRLIYFSYDVKMKEKGDIPEGYSVSREKKERFSLILESASTNQTSMYLCASTAGGRNEQFFGPGTRLTVL.

This clone is a singleton in its sample. The chain uses TRBV7-2 and TRBJ2-3; 7 bases agree with TRBD1. V was clipped by 3 bases and J by 2 bases; unmatched bases: 5. The CDR3 is 15 amino acids. The germline V gene has CDR1 SGHTA and CDR2 FQGNSA. CDR3 in DNA: TGTGCCAGCAGCTTTTCCGGGACAGCCACAGATACGCAGTATTTT. Its translation is CASSFSGTATDTQYF.

The chain is built from TRBV7-3 and TRBJ1-6, with TRBD1 identical over 9 bases. V trimming: 2 bases; J trimming: 7 bases; junction bases outside the gene matches: 6. This CDR3 is 16 amino acids long. CDR1 is SGHTA, CDR2 FQGTGA, per germline. Here the CDR3 reads CASSLEQGAGNSPLHF. The CDR3 nucleotides read TGTGCCAGCAGCTTAGAACAGGGGGCCGGAAATTCACCCCTCCACTTT. The full variable domain, rest sourced from reference TRBV7-3 and TRBJ1-6, is GAGVSQTPSNKVTEKGKYVELRCDPISGHTALYWYRQSLGQGPEFLIYFQGTGAADDSGLPNDRFFAVRPEGSVSTLKIQRTERGDSAVYLCASSLEQGAGNSPLHFGNGTRLTVT.

The rearrangement links TRBV11-3 to TRBJ2-1, with D tentatively TRBD2 (7 bases). The CDR3 has 18 amino acids. CDR1 and CDR2 from the germline V gene are SGHNT and YENEEA. The germline V and J ends were trimmed by 1 base and 2 bases, with 18 bases remaining between them. The CDR3 DNA reads as TGTGCCAGCAGCTTAGTGGGAGGGGGTTTGGGCGCCTACAATGAGCAGTTCTTC. This encodes CASSLVGGGLGAYNEQFF.

The chain carries TRBV10-3 and TRBJ2-3, with 11 bases fitting TRBD2. V was clipped by 4 bases and J by 2 bases; unmatched bases: 11. CDR3 length equals 18 residues. Germline V gene lookup returns CDR1 ENHRY and CDR2 SYGVKD. The CDR3 sequence is CAISATGTSGSFTDTQYF. Here the CDR3 DNA reads TGTGCCATCAGTGCTACCGGGACTAGCGGTTCCTTCACAGATACGCAGTATTTT.

This chain links TRBV6-5 with TRBJ1-1; no reliable D call. CDR3 size: 14 residues. Trimming stripped 6 bases from V and 0 bases from J, with 11 bases between. CDR1 MNHEY and CDR2 SVGAGI come from the germline V gene. The DNA for the CDR3 is TGTGCCAGCAGCGAGCTCAGGATGAACACTGAAGCTTTCTTT. It encodes CASSELRMNTEAFF.

The chain recombines TRBV4-1 with TRBJ2-3, with TRBD2 matching over 9 bases. The CDR3 spans 17 residues. Germline CDR1 and CDR2: MGHRA and YSYEKL. The trim removed 4 bases at V and 6 bases at J, leaving 14 bases unmatched. CDR3 residues: CASSRTLGREGEDTQYF. CDR3 DNA sequence: TGCGCCAGCAGCCGTACCCTAGGGCGGGAGGGGGAGGATACGCAGTATTTT.

The rearrangement links TRBV5-4 to TRBJ2-1; 9 nucleotides align to TRBD1. Germline V CDR1 and CDR2: SGHNT, YYREEE (reference sequence). The CDR3 is 13 amino acids. The V and J ends lost 2 bases and 8 bases, in that order; junction bases with no gene match: 2. The CDR3 region has the DNA TGTGCCAGCAGCTTAACAGGGGGCGATGAGCAGTTCTTC. Protein product: CASSLTGGDEQFF.

The rearrangement links TRBV11-1 to TRBJ2-1, with a tentative D call TRBD1 (5 bases). V lost 5 bases to trimming and J lost 0 bases, with 11 bases between them. The CDR3 extends over 15 amino acids. From germline, CDR1 is SGHAT and CDR2 FQDESV (reference sequence). In DNA form, the CDR3 reads TGTGCCAGCAGCCCCAGTGGGGCCTCCTACAATGAGCAGTTCTTC. Translating gives CASSPSGASYNEQFF.

The rearrangement joins TRBV6-6 to TRBJ1-2, with a weak D call TRBD1 (6 bases). There are 15 residues in the CDR3. The V end was cut by 1 base, the J end by 3 bases, with 12 bases between. The germline CDR1 and CDR2 sequences are MNHNY and SVGAGI (reference sequence). The CDR3 sequence: CASSYLQGPDYGYTF. The CDR3 region has the DNA TGTGCCAGCAGTTACTTGCAGGGGCCGGACTATGGCTACACCTTC.

The rearrangement links TRBV5-1 to TRBJ2-3; TRBD2 is a possible D gene (6 bases). The CDR3 runs 15 residues. The V end lost 2 bases, the J end lost 0 bases, and 10 bases lay between the germline ends. The V gene's germline CDR1 is SGHRS and CDR2 YFSETQ. The CDR3 protein is CASSFSGHSTDTQYF. The DNA for the CDR3 is TGCGCCAGCAGCTTTAGCGGACACAGCACAGATACGCAGTATTTT.

The genes are TRBV5-1 and TRBJ1-6, with 7 bases matching TRBD1. The V segment lost 7 bases and the J segment 10 bases; nucleotides outside the gene matches: 14. This CDR3 has 15 residues. From germline, CDR1 is SGHRS and CDR2 YFSETQ. CDR3 DNA: TGCGCCAGCGGAACGGGACAGCTTTCTGGGTCACCCCTCCACTTT. Protein product: CASGTGQLSGSPLHF.

This clone came up a few times. The rearrangement links TRBV15 to TRBJ1-1; no clear D. The CDR3 runs 11 residues. V was trimmed by 5 bases and J by 8 bases, leaving 9 bases between them. Germline CDR1 LNHNV, CDR2 YYDKDF (reference sequence). The CDR3: CATSLREEAFF. The CDR3 DNA sequence: TGTGCCACCAGCCTCCGGGAAGAAGCTTTCTTT.

The chain carries TRBV13 and TRBJ1-1, with 8 nucleotides matching TRBD1. V gave up 5 bases and J gave up 7 bases; unmatched junction bases: 12. This CDR3 has 15 amino acids. The germline CDR1 and CDR2 sequences are PRHDT and FYEKMQ (reference sequence). CDR3 protein: CASSINRGILNEAFF. The DNA of the CDR3 is TGTGCCAGCAGCATTAACAGGGGGATCCTTAATGAAGCTTTCTTT. Full variable domain (outside the CDR3, taken from reference TRBV13 and TRBJ1-1): AAGVIQSPRHLIKEKRETATLKCYPIPRHDTVYWYQQGPGQDPQFLISFYEKMQSDKGSIPDRFSAQQFSDYHSELNMSSLELGDSALYFCASSINRGILNEAFFGQGTRLTVV.

This sequence joins TRBV4-3 and TRBJ1-6; D unresolved. The V end lost 4 bases, the J end lost 8 bases, and 12 bases lay between the germline ends. This CDR3 comprises 14 residues. Germline assignment: CDR1 LGHNA and CDR2 YSLEER. The chain's CDR3 is CASSRGATDSPLHF. The CDR3 DNA sequence: TGCGCCAGCAGCCGAGGTGCTACGGATTCACCCCTCCACTTT.

The chain recombines TRBV3-1 (or the pseudogene TRBV3-2) with TRBJ2-1; 7 positions match TRBD2. The CDR3 length is 13 residues. Trimming cost V 4 bases and J 12 bases; bases outside gene matches: 9. Per germline, CDR1 LGHDT and CDR2 YNNKEL (reference sequence). The CDR3 region has the DNA TGTGCCAGCAGCCCCTCTTCGGGAGGCGGGCAGTTCTTC. It codes for CASSPSSGGGQFF.

This clone occurred once. The gene calls are TRBV9 and TRBJ2-2, with D perhaps TRBD2 (5 bases). The V gene lost 6 bases and the J gene lost 2 bases, with 14 bases spanning the gap. The germline CDR1 and CDR2 sequences are SGDLS and YYNGEE. The CDR3 has 15 amino acids. This chain's CDR3 is CASTPLGSNTGELFF. Written as DNA, the CDR3 is TGTGCCAGCACCCCCCTAGGGAGTAACACCGGGGAGCTGTTTTTT.

This chain uses TRBV6-6 with TRBJ1-4; D unresolved. Germline V gives CDR1 MNHNY, CDR2 SVGAGI (reference sequence). The V end was cut by 2 bases, the J end by 0 bases, with 10 bases between. The CDR3 spans 16 residues. The CDR3 coding sequence is TGTGCCAGCAGTTACCCTCCCGGTTCAACTAATGAAAAACTGTTTTTT. Protein product: CASSYPPGSTNEKLFF.

The chain carries TRBV3-1 (or the pseudogene TRBV3-2) and TRBJ2-7; TRBD1 matches 7 bases. The CDR3 has 13 residues. Germline V gives CDR1 LGHDT, CDR2 YNNKEL (reference sequence). V trimming: 4 bases; J trimming: 4 bases; junction bases outside the gene matches: 4. CDR3 bases: TGTGCCAGCAGCCGGGACAGCGTTTACGAGCAGTACTTC. This codes for CASSRDSVYEQYF.